This T cell receptor (beta chain) was sequenced during a study of blood T cell repertoires in COVID-19. Overall study context: Acute and convalescent COVID-19 specimens originated in the United States, Italy and Spain. T cells, B-cell-depleted T cells, or PBMCs provided the cDNA or gDNA that served as material.

The authors' processing: Reference gene primer amplification in the assay estimated nucleated cell counts. Measured with immunoSEQ multiplex PCR; TCRdb has only the in-frame clones, and not every one. Clone size and V and J calls were adopted from that table, with D and trimming inferred from the DNA. Among about 83,000 clones listed, 90% were seen once. Trimming took off 5 bases at V and 3 bases at J, with 6 bases between the two ends. CDR1 and CDR2 (germline): SGDLS, YYNGEE. This CDR3 contains 11 residues. The sequencing sample was made of peripheral blood. The V and J genes are TRBV9 and TRBJ2-7; no clear D gene. The receptor was derived from a woman aged 80 or over with active or convalescent COVID-19. DNA for the CDR3: TGTGCCAGCAGTCCTAACTACGAGCAGTACTTC. Residues: CASSPNYEQYF.